This paragraph covers one TCR beta chain sequence. Antigen unknown. The data are from a study of cytotoxic CD8 clonotypes in ibrutinib-treated CLL. Study outcomes and limitations: Investigators sampled sustained-remission and progressing patients at differing times.

The V segment lost 1 base and the J segment 15 bases; nucleotides outside the gene matches: 7. The CDR3 sequence is 13 residues long. Per germline, CDR1 SNHLY and CDR2 FYNNEI. The table came from immunoSEQ multiplex PCR; TCRdb's copy has only in-frame clones and leaves some out. The data show hundreds of thousands of clones, with 60% to 75% seen just once and approximately 15% held by the top ten. This receptor was obtained from a human donor with chronic lymphocytic leukemia. The sample consisted of PBMCs, taken after 24 months of ibrutinib treatment. The V gene is TRBV2, the J gene TRBJ2-1; 9 bases are shared with TRBD2. CDR3 in DNA: TGTGCCAGCAGTGAAGTGTTAGCGGGAGAAGGGTTCTTC. It specifies CASSEVLAGEGFF.